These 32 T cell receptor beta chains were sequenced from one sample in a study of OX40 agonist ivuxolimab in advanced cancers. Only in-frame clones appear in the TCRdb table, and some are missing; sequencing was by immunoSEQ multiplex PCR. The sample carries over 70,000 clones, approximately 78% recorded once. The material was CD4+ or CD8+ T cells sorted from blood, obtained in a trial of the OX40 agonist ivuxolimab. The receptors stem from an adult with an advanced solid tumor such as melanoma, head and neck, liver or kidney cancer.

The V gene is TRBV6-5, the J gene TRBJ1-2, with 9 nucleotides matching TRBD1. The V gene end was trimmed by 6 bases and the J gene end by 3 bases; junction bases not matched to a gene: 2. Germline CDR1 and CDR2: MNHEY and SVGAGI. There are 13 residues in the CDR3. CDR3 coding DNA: TGTGCCAGCAGGAGGGACAGGGACTATGGCTACACCTTC. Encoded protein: CASRRDRDYGYTF.

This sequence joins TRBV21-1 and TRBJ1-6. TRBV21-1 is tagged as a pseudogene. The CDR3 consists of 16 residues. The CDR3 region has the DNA TGTGCCAGCAGCAAAGCGCAGGGACCCTATAATTCACCCCTCCACTTT. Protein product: CASSKAQGPYNSPLHF.

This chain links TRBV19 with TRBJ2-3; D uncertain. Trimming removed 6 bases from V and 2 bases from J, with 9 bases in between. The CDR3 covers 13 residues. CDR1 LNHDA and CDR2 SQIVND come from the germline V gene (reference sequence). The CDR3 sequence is CASRASYTDTQYF. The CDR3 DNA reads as TGTGCCAGTAGGGCTTCTTACACAGATACGCAGTATTTT.

CDR3 bases: TGTGCCAGCTCACCATCGGGCACGAACACTGAAGCTTTCTTT. This encodes CASSPSGTNTEAFF. This sequence joins TRBV18 and TRBJ1-1; no firm D call. V lost 2 bases, J lost 1 base, and 8 bases lay in between. This CDR3 has 14 residues. The V gene's germline CDR1 is KGHSH and CDR2 LQKENI.

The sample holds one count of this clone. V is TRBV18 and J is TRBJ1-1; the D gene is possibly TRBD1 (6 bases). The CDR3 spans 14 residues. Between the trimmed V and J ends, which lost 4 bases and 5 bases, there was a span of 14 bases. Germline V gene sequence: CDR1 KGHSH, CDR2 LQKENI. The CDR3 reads CASSLRDKGTEAFF. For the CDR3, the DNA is TGTGCCAGCTCACTCCGGGACAAGGGGACTGAAGCTTTCTTT.

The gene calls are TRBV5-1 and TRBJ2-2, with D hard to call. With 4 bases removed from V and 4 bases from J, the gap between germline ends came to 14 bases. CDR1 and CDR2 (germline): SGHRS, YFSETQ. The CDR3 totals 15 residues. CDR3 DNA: TGCGCCAGCAGCCTTTATGGATCCTTCACCGGGGAGCTGTTTTTT. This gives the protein CASSLYGSFTGELFF. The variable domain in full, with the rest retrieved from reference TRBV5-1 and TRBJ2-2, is KAGVTQTPRYLIKTRGQQVTLSCSPISGHRSVSWYQQTPGQGLQFLFEYFSETQRNKGNFPGRFSGRQFSNSRSEMNVSTLELGDSALYLCASSLYGSFTGELFFGEGSRLTVL.

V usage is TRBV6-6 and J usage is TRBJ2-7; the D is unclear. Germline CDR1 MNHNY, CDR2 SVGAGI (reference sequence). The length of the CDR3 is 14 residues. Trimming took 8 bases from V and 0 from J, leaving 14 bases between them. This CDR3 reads CASVFSPSSYEQYF. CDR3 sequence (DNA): TGTGCCAGCGTGTTCAGTCCGAGCTCCTACGAGCAGTACTTC.

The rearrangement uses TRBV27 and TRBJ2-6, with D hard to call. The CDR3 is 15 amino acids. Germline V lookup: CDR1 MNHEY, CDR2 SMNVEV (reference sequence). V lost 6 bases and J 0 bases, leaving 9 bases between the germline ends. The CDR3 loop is CASSPLNSGANVLTF. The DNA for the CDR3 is TGTGCCAGCAGCCCGTTAAACTCTGGGGCCAACGTCCTGACTTTC.

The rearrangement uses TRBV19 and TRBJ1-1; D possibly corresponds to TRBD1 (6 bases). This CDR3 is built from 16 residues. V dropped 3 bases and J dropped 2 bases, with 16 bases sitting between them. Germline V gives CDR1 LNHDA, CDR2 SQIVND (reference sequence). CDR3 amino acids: CASSISPGQPNTEAFF. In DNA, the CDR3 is TGTGCCAGTAGTATTTCCCCCGGACAGCCTAACACTGAAGCTTTCTTT.

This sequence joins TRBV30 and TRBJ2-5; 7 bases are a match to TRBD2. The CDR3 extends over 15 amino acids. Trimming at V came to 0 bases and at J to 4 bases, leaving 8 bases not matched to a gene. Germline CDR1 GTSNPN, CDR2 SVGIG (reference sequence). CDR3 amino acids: CAWSVAAGVRETQYF. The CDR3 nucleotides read TGTGCCTGGAGTGTGGCGGCGGGGGTGCGAGAGACCCAGTACTTC.

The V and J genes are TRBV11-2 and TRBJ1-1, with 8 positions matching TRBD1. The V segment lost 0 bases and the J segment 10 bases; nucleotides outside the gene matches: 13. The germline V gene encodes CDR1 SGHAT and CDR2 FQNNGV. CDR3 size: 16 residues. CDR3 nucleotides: TGTGCCAGCAGCTTAGATCAGAAAACAGGGGGACGGGGAGCTTTCTTT. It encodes CASSLDQKTGGRGAFF.

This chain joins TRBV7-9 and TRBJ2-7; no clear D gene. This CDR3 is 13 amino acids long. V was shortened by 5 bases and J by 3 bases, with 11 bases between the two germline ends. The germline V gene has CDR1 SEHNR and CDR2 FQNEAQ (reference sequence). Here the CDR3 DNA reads TGTGCCAGCAGCCCGAGTGGGATCTACGAGCAGTACTTC. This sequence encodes CASSPSGIYEQYF.

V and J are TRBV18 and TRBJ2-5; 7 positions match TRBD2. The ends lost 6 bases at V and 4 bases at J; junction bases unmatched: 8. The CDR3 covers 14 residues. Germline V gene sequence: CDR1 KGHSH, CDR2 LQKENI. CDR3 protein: CASSRLGGPETQYF. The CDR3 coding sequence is TGTGCCAGCTCGCGTCTGGGAGGGCCAGAGACCCAGTACTTC.

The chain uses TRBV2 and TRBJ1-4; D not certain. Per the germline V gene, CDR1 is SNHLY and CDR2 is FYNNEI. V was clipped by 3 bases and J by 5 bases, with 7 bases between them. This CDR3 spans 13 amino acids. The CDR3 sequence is CASSDSANEKLFF. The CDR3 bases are TGTGCCAGCAGTGACAGTGCAAATGAAAAACTGTTTTTT.

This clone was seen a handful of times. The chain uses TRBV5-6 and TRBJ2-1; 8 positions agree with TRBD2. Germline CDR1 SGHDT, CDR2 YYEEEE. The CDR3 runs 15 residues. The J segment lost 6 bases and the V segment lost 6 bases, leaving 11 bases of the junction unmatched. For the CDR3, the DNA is TGTGCCAGCAATAGGTTGAGCGGGAGAAGCAATGAGCAGTTCTTC. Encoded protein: CASNRLSGRSNEQFF.

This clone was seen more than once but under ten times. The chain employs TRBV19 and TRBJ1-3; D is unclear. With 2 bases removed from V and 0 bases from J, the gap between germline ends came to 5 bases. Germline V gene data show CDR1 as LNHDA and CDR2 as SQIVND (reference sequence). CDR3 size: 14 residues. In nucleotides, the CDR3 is TGTGCCAGTAGTATAAGGTCCTCTGGAAACACCATATATTTT. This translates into CASSIRSSGNTIYF.

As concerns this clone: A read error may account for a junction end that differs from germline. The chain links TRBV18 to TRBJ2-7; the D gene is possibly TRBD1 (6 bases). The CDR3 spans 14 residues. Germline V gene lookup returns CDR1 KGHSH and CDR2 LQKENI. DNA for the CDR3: TGTGCCAGCTCACCTCAGGGGACCCTATACGTGCAGTACTTC. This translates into CASSPQGTLYVQYF.

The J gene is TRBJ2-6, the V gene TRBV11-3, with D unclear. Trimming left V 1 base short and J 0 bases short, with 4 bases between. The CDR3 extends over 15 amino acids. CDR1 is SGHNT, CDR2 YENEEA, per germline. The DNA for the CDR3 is TGTGCCAGCAGCTTAGGGGGCTCTGGGGCCAACGTCCTGACTTTC. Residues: CASSLGGSGANVLTF.

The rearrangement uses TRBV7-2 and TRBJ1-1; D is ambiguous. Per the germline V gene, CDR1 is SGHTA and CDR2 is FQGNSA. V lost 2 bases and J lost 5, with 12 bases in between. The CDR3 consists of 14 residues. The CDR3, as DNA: TGTGCCAGCAGCTTATCGAGGGTCGGGACTGAAGCTTTCTTT. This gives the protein CASSLSRVGTEAFF.

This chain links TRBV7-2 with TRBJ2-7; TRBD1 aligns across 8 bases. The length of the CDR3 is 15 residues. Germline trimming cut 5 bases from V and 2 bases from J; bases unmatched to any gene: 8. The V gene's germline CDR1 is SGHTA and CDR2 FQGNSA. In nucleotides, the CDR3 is TGTGCCAGCAGCCCCCAAGGGACAGGAACCTACGAGCAGTACTTC. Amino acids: CASSPQGTGTYEQYF.

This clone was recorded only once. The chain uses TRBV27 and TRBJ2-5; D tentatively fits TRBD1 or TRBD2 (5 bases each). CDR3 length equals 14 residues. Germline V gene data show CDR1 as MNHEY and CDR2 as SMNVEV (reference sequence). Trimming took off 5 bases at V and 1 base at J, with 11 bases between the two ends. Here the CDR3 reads CASSPTGTQETQYF. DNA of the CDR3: TGTGCCAGCAGTCCGACCGGGACCCAAGAGACCCAGTACTTC.

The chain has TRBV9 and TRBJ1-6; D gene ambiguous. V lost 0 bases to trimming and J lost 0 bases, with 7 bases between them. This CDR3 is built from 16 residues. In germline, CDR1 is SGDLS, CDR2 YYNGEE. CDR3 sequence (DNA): TGTGCCAGCAGCGTAGGCGGGAGCTCCTATAATTCACCCCTCCACTTT. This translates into CASSVGGSSYNSPLHF.

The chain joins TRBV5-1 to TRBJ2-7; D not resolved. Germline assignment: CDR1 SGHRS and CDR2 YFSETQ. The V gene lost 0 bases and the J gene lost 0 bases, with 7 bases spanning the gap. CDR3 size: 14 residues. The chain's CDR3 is CASSLASVSYEQYF. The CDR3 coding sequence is TGCGCCAGCAGCTTGGCATCCGTCTCCTACGAGCAGTACTTC.

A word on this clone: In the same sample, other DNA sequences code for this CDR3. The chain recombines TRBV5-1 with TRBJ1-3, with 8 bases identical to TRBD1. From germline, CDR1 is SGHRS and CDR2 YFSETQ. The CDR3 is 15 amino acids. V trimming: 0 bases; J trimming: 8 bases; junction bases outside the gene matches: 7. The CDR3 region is CASSLEQGGRDTIYF. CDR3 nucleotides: TGCGCCAGCAGCTTGGAACAGGGGGGTCGGGACACCATATATTTT.

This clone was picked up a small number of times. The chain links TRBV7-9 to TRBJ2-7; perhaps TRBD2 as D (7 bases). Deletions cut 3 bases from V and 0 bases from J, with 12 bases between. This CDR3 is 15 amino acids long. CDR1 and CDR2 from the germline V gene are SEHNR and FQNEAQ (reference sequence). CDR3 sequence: CASSFGGARSYEQYF. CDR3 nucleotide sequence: TGTGCCAGCAGCTTTGGGGGGGCCCGCTCCTACGAGCAGTACTTC.

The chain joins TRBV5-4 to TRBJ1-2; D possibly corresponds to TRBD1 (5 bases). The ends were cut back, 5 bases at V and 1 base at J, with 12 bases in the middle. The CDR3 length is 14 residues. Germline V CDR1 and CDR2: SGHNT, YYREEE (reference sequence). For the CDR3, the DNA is TGTGCCAGCAGTGGGGACCCTCTTAACTATGGCTACACCTTC. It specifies CASSGDPLNYGYTF.

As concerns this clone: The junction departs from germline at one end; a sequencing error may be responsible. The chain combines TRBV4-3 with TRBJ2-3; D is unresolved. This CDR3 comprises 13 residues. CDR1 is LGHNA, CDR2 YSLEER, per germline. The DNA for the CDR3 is TGCGCCAGCAGCCCCATCGGCACAGATATGCAGTATTTT. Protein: CASSPIGTDMQYF.

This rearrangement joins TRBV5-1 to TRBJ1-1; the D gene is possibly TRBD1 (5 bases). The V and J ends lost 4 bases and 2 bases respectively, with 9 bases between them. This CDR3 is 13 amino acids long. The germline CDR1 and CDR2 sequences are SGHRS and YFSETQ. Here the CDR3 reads CASSGQPNTEAFF. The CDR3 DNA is TGCGCCAGCAGCGGACAACCTAACACTGAAGCTTTCTTT.

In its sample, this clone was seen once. The CDR3 coding sequence is TGTGCCAGCAGCCATTCTACAGGGGGCGCAGGTCTAAATGAGCAGTTCTTC. Translation gives CASSHSTGGAGLNEQFF. This sequence joins TRBV7-3 and TRBJ2-1, with 9 bases that match TRBD1. CDR1 SGHTA and CDR2 FQGTGA come from the germline V gene. With V trimmed by 5 bases and J by 7 bases, 15 bases remained unmatched. The CDR3 has 17 amino acids.

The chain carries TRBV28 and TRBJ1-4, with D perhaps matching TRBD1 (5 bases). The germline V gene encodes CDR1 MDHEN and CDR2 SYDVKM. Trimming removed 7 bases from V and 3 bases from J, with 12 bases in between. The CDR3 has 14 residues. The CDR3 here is CASINAGANEKLFF. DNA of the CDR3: TGTGCCAGCATTAATGCGGGGGCTAATGAAAAACTGTTTTTT.

The CDR3 spells CASSTGSRFGYTF. CDR3 nucleotides: TGTGCCAGTAGTACAGGGTCCCGATTCGGCTACACCTTC. V is TRBV19 and J is TRBJ1-2, with a possible D match to TRBD1 (5 bases). The germline V gene has CDR1 LNHDA and CDR2 SQIVND (reference sequence). The CDR3 extends over 13 amino acids. Trimming cost V 4 bases and J 8 bases, with 14 bases left between them.

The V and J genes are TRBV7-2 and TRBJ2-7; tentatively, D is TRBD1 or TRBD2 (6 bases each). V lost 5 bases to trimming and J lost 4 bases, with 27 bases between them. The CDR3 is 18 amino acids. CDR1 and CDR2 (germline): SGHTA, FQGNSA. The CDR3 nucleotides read TGTGCCAGCAGCGCCCCTCTGACAGGACTAACCTTGGGTTACGAGCAGTACTTC. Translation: CASSAPLTGLTLGYEQYF.